Below, 31 T cell receptor beta chains from the same sample are listed, as sequenced in a study of OX40 agonist ivuxolimab in advanced cancers. TCRdb's copy holds only in-frame clones and misses some; the assay was immunoSEQ multiplex PCR. The table lists over 95,000 clones, approximately 90% of them singletons. This specimen consisted of CD4+ or CD8+ T cells sorted from blood, obtained in a trial of the OX40 agonist ivuxolimab. Every receptor here comes from an adult with an advanced solid tumor such as melanoma, head and neck, liver or kidney cancer.

This chain joins TRBV19 and TRBJ2-7, with D perhaps matching TRBD2 (7 bases). The V end lost 1 base, the J end lost 3 bases, and 13 bases lay between the germline ends. From germline, CDR1 is LNHDA and CDR2 SQIVND (reference sequence). This CDR3 contains 15 residues. This CDR3 is CASSIGGGAVYEQYF. The CDR3 DNA sequence: TGTGCCAGTAGTATAGGCGGGGGCGCCGTCTACGAGCAGTACTTC.

V gene TRBV11-3 combines with J gene TRBJ2-7; TRBD1 matches 7 bases. There are 13 residues in the CDR3. Germline V gene lookup returns CDR1 SGHNT and CDR2 YENEEA. The V gene end was trimmed by 4 bases and the J gene end by 4 bases; junction bases not matched to a gene: 4. CDR3 sequence (DNA): TGTGCCAGCAGCTGGGACAGAGGATACGAGCAGTACTTC. Protein: CASSWDRGYEQYF. The full variable domain, with the rest looked up from reference TRBV11-3 and TRBJ2-7, is EAGVVQSPRYKIIEKKQPVAFWCNPISGHNTLYWYLQNLGQGPELLIRYENEEAVDDSQLPKDRFSAERLKGVDSTLKIQPAELGDSAVYLCASSWDRGYEQYFGPGTRLTVT.

This chain links TRBV19 with TRBJ1-2; D might be TRBD1 (6 bases). The CDR3 totals 14 residues. From germline, CDR1 is LNHDA and CDR2 SQIVND (reference sequence). The V end was cut by 3 bases, the J end by 7 bases, with 15 bases between. For the CDR3, the DNA is TGTGCCAGTAGTATCCCTAATGGGGGCCGTGGCTACACCTTC. It encodes CASSIPNGGRGYTF.

The V and J genes are TRBV7-9 and TRBJ1-1; no definite D call. This CDR3 spans 13 amino acids. Germline CDR1 reads SEHNR; CDR2 reads FQNEAQ (reference sequence). V was cut by 5 bases and J by 6 bases, with 13 bases left in between. The CDR3 sequence: CASSPRWIAEAFF. In nucleotides, the CDR3 is TGTGCCAGCAGCCCCCGTTGGATCGCTGAAGCTTTCTTT. The full variable domain, with the rest looked up from reference TRBV7-9 and TRBJ1-1, is DTGVSQNPRHKITKRGQNVTFRCDPISEHNRLYWYRQTLGQGPEFLTYFQNEAQLEKSRLLSDRFSAERPKGSFSTLEIQRTEQGDSAMYLCASSPRWIAEAFFGQGTRLTVV.

This sequence joins TRBV11-2 and TRBJ2-7; the D call may be TRBD1 or TRBD2 (5 bases each). V was trimmed by 3 bases and J by 4 bases, leaving 13 bases between them. Germline CDR1 SGHAT, CDR2 FQNNGV. This CDR3 region has 14 residues. CDR3 in amino acids: CASSFPGAPYEQYF. The CDR3 DNA sequence: TGTGCCAGCAGCTTTCCCGGGGCCCCATACGAGCAGTACTTC.

The chain joins TRBV19 to TRBJ1-5; weak D call: TRBD1 (6 bases). The germline CDR1 and CDR2 sequences are LNHDA and SQIVND (reference sequence). V lost 3 bases and J lost 0, with 12 bases in between. The CDR3 totals 16 residues. The CDR3 here is CASSMGRGYSNQPQHF. The CDR3 DNA follows: TGTGCCAGTAGTATGGGCAGGGGATATAGCAATCAGCCCCAGCATTTT.

This clone came up a few times. The J gene is TRBJ1-1, the V gene TRBV27, with D perhaps matching TRBD1 (5 bases). CDR1 and CDR2 (germline): MNHEY, SMNVEV (reference sequence). This CDR3 has 15 amino acids. Trimming pared 3 bases from V and 2 bases from J, leaving 13 bases between. The CDR3 nucleotides read TGTGCCAGCAGTTTGGAGGGGTGGAGTAACACTGAAGCTTTCTTT. Its protein is CASSLEGWSNTEAFF.

The chain uses TRBV7-9 and TRBJ2-3; D might be TRBD1 (6 bases). V lost 4 bases and J lost 2, with 10 bases in between. Germline V CDR1 and CDR2: SEHNR, FQNEAQ (reference sequence). The CDR3 is 14 amino acids. The CDR3 reads CASSSGAPTDTQYF. The CDR3, as DNA: TGTGCCAGCAGCTCAGGGGCCCCCACAGATACGCAGTATTTT.

The sample holds one count of this clone. The V call is TRBV7-9, the J call TRBJ1-3, with D possibly being TRBD1 (6 bases). The CDR3 covers 14 residues. V dropped 3 bases and J dropped 2 bases, with 8 bases sitting between them. CDR1 is SEHNR, CDR2 FQNEAQ, per germline (reference sequence). In nucleotides, the CDR3 is TGTGCCAGCAGCTTCGGGGGCCCTGGAAACACCATATATTTT. Its translation is CASSFGGPGNTIYF.

This chain's CDR3 is CASSLGRDRRNYNEQFF. CDR3 sequence (DNA): TGTGCCAGCAGCTTAGGTAGGGACAGACGAAACTACAATGAGCAGTTCTTC. V gene TRBV7-9 combines with J gene TRBJ2-1; 7 bases align to TRBD1. The length of the CDR3 is 17 residues. The germline CDR1 and CDR2 sequences are SEHNR and FQNEAQ (reference sequence). The junction had 9 bases not matched to a gene; V was cut back by 1 base and J by 3 bases.

This clone was observed a handful of times. The chain links TRBV2 to TRBJ1-3; 8 bases fit TRBD1. This CDR3 is 17 amino acids long. J gave up 0 bases and V 5 bases, and 9 bases lay outside the gene matches. Per the germline V gene, CDR1 is SNHLY and CDR2 is FYNNEI. The CDR3 protein is CASSKRGGQVSGNTIYF. CDR3 sequence (DNA): TGTGCCAGCAGTAAGAGGGGGGGACAGGTCTCTGGAAACACCATATATTTT. Filled out from reference TRBV2 and TRBJ1-3, the complete variable domain reads EPEVTQTPSHQVTQMGQEVILRCVPISNHLYFYWYRQILGQKVEFLVSFYNNEISEKSEIFDDQFSVERPDGSNFTLKIRSTKLEDSAMYFCASSKRGGQVSGNTIYFGEGSWLTVV.

CDR3 residues: CASSPGGGGLSTGELFF. Here the CDR3 DNA reads TGTGCCAGCAGCCCCGGTGGCGGGGGTCTATCCACCGGGGAGCTGTTTTTT. The chain is built from TRBV7-9 and TRBJ2-2; 7 nucleotides align to TRBD2. V trimming: 5 bases; J trimming: 4 bases; junction bases outside the gene matches: 13. Germline V gene lookup returns CDR1 SEHNR and CDR2 FQNEAQ (reference sequence). The CDR3 contains 17 residues.

This clone was picked up one time. The chain is built from TRBV19 and TRBJ2-3, with D unclear. The V end lost 4 bases, the J end lost 3 bases, and 8 bases lay between the germline ends. Per the germline V gene, CDR1 is LNHDA and CDR2 is SQIVND (reference sequence). The CDR3 is 13 residues long. CDR3 sequence reads: CASSNQVTDTQYF. The CDR3 DNA is TGTGCCAGTAGTAATCAGGTTACAGATACGCAGTATTTT.

Here the CDR3 reads CASSYSGGHNSPLHF. The CDR3 DNA sequence: TGTGCCAGCAGTTACTCGGGGGGGCATAATTCACCCCTCCACTTT. This chain uses TRBV6-5 with TRBJ1-6; D may be TRBD1 (6 bases). V lost 0 bases to trimming and J lost 5 bases, with 8 bases between them. Germline values: CDR1 MNHEY, CDR2 SVGAGI. The CDR3 contains 15 residues.

This clone was counted a few times. V is TRBV30 and J is TRBJ2-6, with TRBD1 as a possible D gene (7 bases). Germline CDR1 is GTSNPN and CDR2 is SVGIG (reference sequence). CDR3 length: 17 amino acids. Trimming shortened V by 1 base and J by 1 base, and 14 bases separated the two germline ends. CDR3 protein: CAWSGQGLLSGANVLTF. CDR3 DNA: TGTGCCTGGAGTGGACAGGGACTGTTATCTGGGGCCAACGTCCTGACTTTC.

CDR3: CAWSLAYEQYF. The CDR3 DNA follows: TGTGCCTGGAGTTTGGCCTACGAGCAGTACTTC. The rearrangement joins TRBV30 to TRBJ2-7; D is undetermined. Trimming pared 2 bases from V and 2 bases from J, leaving 4 bases between. This CDR3 spans 11 amino acids. From germline, CDR1 is GTSNPN and CDR2 SVGIG (reference sequence).

V and J are TRBV18 and TRBJ2-3; D possibly corresponds to TRBD1 (5 bases). The CDR3 consists of 13 residues. With 0 bases removed from V and 4 bases from J, the gap between germline ends came to 5 bases. The V gene's germline CDR1 is KGHSH and CDR2 LQKENI. The CDR3 DNA reads TGTGCCAGCTCACCACCAGGGGCAGATACGCAGTATTTT. It translates to CASSPPGADTQYF.

The gene calls are TRBV6-1 and TRBJ2-2; D not certain. CDR3 size: 14 residues. V was clipped by 8 bases and J by 2 bases, with 12 bases between them. CDR1 and CDR2 (germline): MNHNS, SASEGT. CDR3 nucleotide sequence: TGTGCCAGCCTTGGCCCCCTTAACACCGGGGAGCTGTTTTTT. Translating it yields CASLGPLNTGELFF.

The chain employs TRBV29-1 and TRBJ2-1; 7 bases are shared with TRBD2. The V gene's germline CDR1 is SQVTM and CDR2 ANQGSEA. After removal of 1 base from V and 12 bases from J, the junction contained 6 bases not matched to a gene. The CDR3 extends over 12 amino acids. The DNA of the CDR3 is TGCAGCGTTGAAGCCCCGGGGGGTGGGCAGTTCTTC. Amino acids: CSVEAPGGGQFF.

The chain has TRBV9 and TRBJ2-7, with D tentatively TRBD2 (6 bases). Per the germline V gene, CDR1 is SGDLS and CDR2 is YYNGEE. V was cut by 0 bases and J by 7 bases, with 11 bases left in between. The CDR3 extends over 13 amino acids. CDR3 in amino acids: CASSVGAGREQYF. The CDR3 DNA follows: TGTGCCAGCAGCGTAGGGGCAGGGAGGGAGCAGTACTTC.

V is TRBV30 and J is TRBJ1-2; 9 bases fit TRBD1. V lost 2 bases, J lost 8 bases, and 12 bases stayed unmatched. The CDR3 loop spans 15 amino acids. Germline V gene data show CDR1 as GTSNPN and CDR2 as SVGIG (reference sequence). CDR3 region: CAWSRPGTGMSGYTF. The CDR3, as DNA: TGTGCCTGGAGTCGCCCCGGGACAGGGATGAGCGGCTACACCTTC.

This chain connects TRBV6-5 to TRBJ1-6; perhaps TRBD1 as D (5 bases). Germline CDR1 MNHEY, CDR2 SVGAGI. The CDR3 extends over 15 amino acids. Trimming left V 10 bases short and J 0 bases short, with 13 bases between. DNA of the CDR3: TGTGCCACCAGGGCATCCTTCTCCTATAATTCACCCCTCCACTTT. Its protein product is CATRASFSYNSPLHF.

This chain uses TRBV29-1 with TRBJ2-7, with TRBD2 matching 9 bases. The CDR3 extends over 15 amino acids. V lost 2 bases to trimming and J lost 4 bases; unmatched junction nucleotides: 9. Germline lookup yields CDR1 SQVTM and CDR2 ANQGSEA. CDR3 region: CSVERASGVNYEQYF. The CDR3 nucleotides are TGCAGCGTTGAAAGGGCTAGCGGGGTGAATTACGAGCAGTACTTC.

This chain links TRBV13 with TRBJ2-1; D not certain. This CDR3 contains 14 residues. Trimming stripped 4 bases from V and 4 bases from J, with 11 bases between. Germline-derived CDR1 and CDR2 are PRHDT and FYEKMQ (reference sequence). CDR3 amino acids: CASSYLAGYNEQFF. The CDR3 bases are TGTGCCAGCAGCTACCTTGCAGGATACAATGAGCAGTTCTTC. Combining the CDR3 with reference TRBV13 and TRBJ2-1 gives the whole variable domain AAGVIQSPRHLIKEKRETATLKCYPIPRHDTVYWYQQGPGQDPQFLISFYEKMQSDKGSIPDRFSAQQFSDYHSELNMSSLELGDSALYFCASSYLAGYNEQFFGPGTRLTVL.

This clone came up once. The J gene is TRBJ2-2, the V gene TRBV28, with D perhaps TRBD1 (5 bases). The germline V gene encodes CDR1 MDHEN and CDR2 SYDVKM. This CDR3 has 16 amino acids. The V end was cut by 8 bases, the J end by 7 bases, with 23 bases between. CDR3 sequence: CASVGLGFRTGGELFF. CDR3 nucleotides: TGTGCCAGCGTGGGGCTCGGATTTAGAACAGGCGGGGAGCTGTTTTTT.

In this sample, this clone turned up once. The chain joins TRBV7-2 to TRBJ1-2, with unresolved D. Deletions cut 2 bases from V and 10 bases from J, with 14 bases between. Germline CDR1 reads SGHTA; CDR2 reads FQGNSA. This CDR3 contains 13 residues. The CDR3: CASSLITEADYTF. As DNA, the CDR3 is TGTGCCAGCAGCTTAATAACAGAAGCAGACTACACCTTC.

This clone was observed a handful of times. The rearrangement joins TRBV6-1 to TRBJ2-3; D is ambiguous. CDR1 and CDR2 from the germline V gene are MNHNS and SASEGT. This CDR3 is built from 12 residues. The V gene lost 7 bases and the J gene lost 6 bases, with 11 bases spanning the gap. The CDR3 region has the DNA TGTGCCAGCACCTTCTCCGGCGATACGCAGTATTTT. Encoded protein: CASTFSGDTQYF.

The genes are TRBV19 and TRBJ1-2, with 7 positions matching TRBD1. Germline CDR1 LNHDA, CDR2 SQIVND (reference sequence). CDR3 length equals 13 residues. J lost 3 bases, V lost 6 bases, and 4 bases had no gene match. Here the CDR3 DNA reads TGTGCCAGTAGAGAAACAGGGGACTATGGCTACACCTTC. The encoded protein is CASRETGDYGYTF.

The chain joins TRBV9 to TRBJ1-2, with D maybe TRBD1 (5 bases). Germline V CDR1 and CDR2: SGDLS, YYNGEE. The CDR3 length is 13 residues. V lost 2 bases and J lost 2, with 7 bases in between. The CDR3 protein is CASSVRDNYGYTF. The CDR3 DNA sequence: TGTGCCAGCAGCGTTAGGGACAACTATGGCTACACCTTC. The full variable domain, in which reference TRBV9 and TRBJ1-2 provide the parts outside the CDR3, is DSGVTQTPKHLITATGQRVTLRCSPRSGDLSVYWYQQSLDQGLQFLIQYYNGEERAKGNILERFSAQQFPDLHSELNLSSLELGDSALYFCASSVRDNYGYTFGSGTRLTVV.

This chain uses TRBV7-2 with TRBJ2-3; 11 bases align to TRBD2. V shed 6 bases, J shed 6 bases, and the junction held 2 bases outside the gene matches. The germline V gene has CDR1 SGHTA and CDR2 FQGNSA. CDR3 length equals 13 residues. The CDR3 nucleotides are TGTGCCAGCAGTTGGACTAGCGGGGATACGCAGTATTTT. Protein sequence: CASSWTSGDTQYF.

V and J are TRBV19 and TRBJ1-2; D may be TRBD1 (5 bases). V dropped 3 bases and J dropped 8 bases, with 25 bases sitting between them. This CDR3 spans 17 amino acids. CDR1 and CDR2 from the germline V gene are LNHDA and SQIVND (reference sequence). CDR3 nucleotides: TGTGCCAGTAGTATCCGGGGCAGGACCATTTCCCTTAACGGCTACACCTTC. Translated, it gives CASSIRGRTISLNGYTF.